This T cell receptor (beta chain) was captured in a study of blood T cell repertoires in COVID-19. Germline assignment: CDR1 LNHDA and CDR2 SQIVND (reference sequence). J was trimmed by 4 bases and V by 3 bases; bases with no gene match: 9. The CDR3 is made up of 15 amino acids. The study recruited people aged roughly 18 to 100 years across approximately 24 US areas. TCRdb's copy holds only in-frame clones and misses some; the assay was immunoSEQ multiplex PCR. The sample holds more than 350,000 clones, approximately 90% seen once. The origin of this receptor is a man aged 18 to 30 who had recovered from COVID-19. The sample taken for sequencing was PBMCs or T cells enriched from blood (not recorded which). The chain joins TRBV19 to TRBJ2-7; TRBD1 matches at 7 bases. The CDR3 spells CASSMGTGTAYEQYF. CDR3 coding DNA: TGTGCCAGTAGTATGGGCACCGGGACAGCTTACGAGCAGTACTTC.